The clone carrying this T cell receptor beta chain appeared a single time. Assay used: immunoSEQ multiplex PCR; TCRdb lists only in-frame clones, some missing. The sample lists about 100,000 clones, 92% occurring once. The sample belongs to a study of T cell responses to AZD1222 COVID-19 vaccine. Trimming shortened V by 3 bases and J by 4 bases, and 13 bases separated the two germline ends. CDR3 length equals 14 residues. Germline V gene data show CDR1 as KGHSH and CDR2 as LQKENI. This sequence originates from an adult who received the AZD1222 COVID-19 vaccine. The source was peripheral blood, collected 28 days after the second AZD1222 dose. The rearrangement uses TRBV18 and TRBJ2-7, with D perhaps matching TRBD1 (6 bases). In nucleotides, the CDR3 is TGTGCCAGCTCACCTCCGGGACACCTTTACGAGCAGTACTTC. This translates into CASSPPGHLYEQYF.